The rows below give T cell receptor beta chains drawn from one sample of a study of blood T cell repertoires in COVID-19. Profiling relied on immunoSEQ multiplex PCR, and the TCRdb table lists in-frame clones only, not all of them. The sample holds around 230,000 clones; almost 85% are singletons and the top ten take 14% to 15%. Sequenced sample: PBMCs or T cells enriched from blood (not recorded which). Source of these receptors: a middle-aged man who had recovered from COVID-19. The CDR3 runs from the conserved cysteine through the conserved F or W. The D gene is left open where the match is weak. A row's size may be missing; if present it is once, few, many or a size class.

>NA|TRBV19|NA|TRBJ2-7
TGTGCCAGTAGTAACAGCAGGTACGAGCAGTACTTC
CASSNSRYEQYF
>TRBD1|TRBV27|NA|TRBJ1-1
TGTGCCAGCAGTTGGACAGGGGTGAACACTGAAGCTTTCTTT
CASSWTGVNTEAFF
>NA|TRBV4-1|NA|TRBJ2-5
TGCGCCAGCAGCTCCAGCCCACCGACAGGGAGGGAGACCCAGTACTTC
CASSSSPPTGRETQYF
>TRBD2|TRBV7-9|NA|TRBJ2-1
TGTGCCAGCAGCCCCGTGACTAGCGGGGTGAGCTCCTACAATGAGCAGTTCTTC
CASSPVTSGVSSYNEQFF
>NA|TRBV2|NA|TRBJ2-1
TGTGCCAGCAGTGTATTGAATGAGCAGTTCTTC
CASSVLNEQFF
>NA|TRBV28|NA|TRBJ2-7
TGTGCCAGCAGTTCCACATCCGAGACAGCCGACCCAACCTACGAGCAGTACTTC
CASSSTSETADPTYEQYF
>NA|TRBV2|NA|TRBJ1-1
TGTGCCAGTCGAAAGGGTCAGGGGAACACTGAAGCTTTCTTT
CASRKGQGNTEAFF
>TRBD1|TRBV18|few|TRBJ2-2
TGTGCCAGCTCACCAATACAGGGGGCGCTATCGGACACCGGGGAGCTGTTTTTT
CASSPIQGALSDTGELFF
>TRBD2|TRBV2|once|TRBJ2-1
TGTGCCAGCCAGGAGCGGGGGTTCTACAATGAGCAGTTCTTC
CASQERGFYNEQFF
>NA|TRBV21-1|NA|TRBJ1-2
TGTGCCAGCAGCAAATGGAAGGGGGCTGGCTATGGCTACACCTTC
CASSKWKGAGYGYTF
>TRBD1|TRBV6-5|NA|TRBJ2-3
TGTGCCAGCAGTAAAACGGGACAGGGGACAGATACGCAGTATTTT
CASSKTGQGTDTQYF
>NA|TRBV27|NA|TRBJ1-1
TGTGCCAGCAGTTTATCGAGGAACACTGAAGCTTTCTTT
CASSLSRNTEAFF
>NA|TRBV5-4|NA|TRBJ1-1
TGTGCCAGCAGCCCGGGGGGTAAGGCGACTGGGGCTGAAGCTTTCTTT
CASSPGGKATGAEAFF
>TRBD2|TRBV5-1|few|TRBJ2-3
TGCGCCAGCAGGAAGAGACTAGCGGGGGACACAGATACGCAGTATTTT
CASRKRLAGDTDTQYF
>NA|TRBV28|NA|TRBJ1-3
TGTGCCAGCAGTTTAGGGGGGGCCGGGGGAAACACCATATATTTT
CASSLGGAGGNTIYF
>NA|TRBV7-9|NA|TRBJ2-1
TGTGCCAGCAGCTTAATTGCTAGCGTCGGTGAGCAGTTCTTC
CASSLIASVGEQFF
>NA|TRBV30|NA|TRBJ1-3
TGTGCCTGGAGTGTCCAGGGAAACACCATATATTTT
CAWSVQGNTIYF
>NA|TRBV27|NA|TRBJ1-1
TGTGCCAGCAGTTTAAGGGGGTCCGGGCTAGCTTTCTTT
CASSLRGSGLAFF
>TRBD1|TRBV27|NA|TRBJ2-7
TGTGCCAGCAGTTTATGGGGCAGACAGGGCGATAGGTACTTC
CASSLWGRQGDRYF
>NA|TRBV5-4|NA|TRBJ1-1
TGTGCCAGCAGCTCACAGGGTGGTAACACTGAAGCTTTCTTT
CASSSQGGNTEAFF
>NA|TRBV5-6|NA|TRBJ2-3
TGTGCCAGCAGCCTCGGGTCAGATACGCAGTATTTT
CASSLGSDTQYF
>NA|TRBV9|once|TRBJ2-5
TGTGCCAGCAGCGTAGAGGGGCGTCCCCAAGAGACCCAGTACTTC
CASSVEGRPQETQYF
>NA|TRBV5-4|few|TRBJ1-2
TGTGCCAGCAGCTTGGGGGCGGGCTACACCTTC
CASSLGAGYTF
>NA|TRBV30|NA|TRBJ2-7
TGTGCCTGGAGCCGGCAAAACGGGGACGAGCAGTACTTC
CAWSRQNGDEQYF
>TRBD1|TRBV5-1|few|TRBJ1-5
TGCGCCAGCAGCCCGGGGACAGGGGGGAGCAATCAGCCCCAGCATTTT
CASSPGTGGSNQPQHF
>NA|TRBV28|NA|TRBJ2-7
TGTGCCAGCAGTGCGGCCGTGACCTACGAGCAGTACTTC
CASSAAVTYEQYF
>NA|TRBV7-2|NA|TRBJ1-5
TGTGCCAGCAGCTTAGGACAGGCTGCCGGTCAGCCCCAGCATTTT
CASSLGQAAGQPQHF
>TRBD1|TRBV2|once|TRBJ2-7
TGTGCCACCCTGAGACAGGGGGATCGGTACGAGCAGTACTTC
CATLRQGDRYEQYF
>TRBD1|TRBV6-5|NA|TRBJ1-2
TGTGCCAGCAGGGCAGGGGGCGCAGGCTATGGCTACACCTTC
CASRAGGAGYGYTF
>NA|TRBV7-9|NA|TRBJ1-1
TGTGCCAGCAGCCCCGTAGGACAGCTGAACACTGAAGCTTTCTTT
CASSPVGQLNTEAFF
>NA|TRBV27|NA|TRBJ1-5
TGTGCCAGCAGTTTAAATGGGGCCCGCCATCAGCCCCAGCATTTT
CASSLNGARHQPQHF
>TRBD1|TRBV18|once|TRBJ1-6
TGTGCCAGCTCATCAAATCGGGACAGCGGTTCACCCCTCCACTTT
CASSSNRDSGSPLHF
>TRBD2|TRBV25-1|NA|TRBJ2-1
TGTGCCAGCTCAAAGCGGGAGGGCCTCAATGAGCAGTTCTTC
CASSKREGLNEQFF
>NA|TRBV3-1/TRBV3-2|many|TRBJ2-5
TGTGCCAGCAGCCTCGGGGAGGCGGAGACCCAGTACTTC
CASSLGEAETQYF
>NA|TRBV5-1|NA|TRBJ2-3
TGCGCCAGCAGCTCCCTTCCGACAGATACGCAGTATTTT
CASSSLPTDTQYF
>TRBD1|TRBV10-1|NA|TRBJ1-2
TGCGCCAGCAGTGAGAAAGGGGGCTCTGGGTTGGGCTACACCTTC
CASSEKGGSGLGYTF
>TRBD2|TRBV28|NA|TRBJ2-1
TGTGCCAGCAGTGGACTAGCGAGGGATGAGCAGTTCTTC
CASSGLARDEQFF
>NA|TRBV5-1|NA|TRBJ2-5
TGCGCCAGCAGCTTGACAAGGGGCGGAGCCCAAGAGACCCAGTACTTC
CASSLTRGGAQETQYF
>TRBD1|TRBV10-3|NA|TRBJ2-7
TGTGCCATCAGAAGGGACAGAACCTACGAGCAGTACTTC
CAIRRDRTYEQYF
>TRBD1|TRBV2|NA|TRBJ1-2
TGTGCCAGCAGGAGGGACAGGCTTAACTATGGCTACACCTTC
CASRRDRLNYGYTF
>NA|TRBV6-5|NA|TRBJ1-2
TGTGCCAGCAGTTACTCGAGTTGGGGGCAACAGGAAGGCTACACCTTC
CASSYSSWGQQEGYTF
>NA|TRBV4-2|NA|TRBJ1-5
TGTGCCAGCAGCCAGATAGACGGCCTTGGTCAGGCCCAGCATTTT
CASSQIDGLGQAQHF
>NA|TRBV7-2|once|TRBJ2-5
TGTGCCAGCAGCCGGGATTTGGAGACCCAGTACTTC
CASSRDLETQYF
>NA|TRBV4-1|NA|TRBJ1-1
TGCGCCAGCAGCCAAGATTGGGCGCGGGGGGGAAGGGACACTGAAGCTTTCTTT
CASSQDWARGGRDTEAFF
>NA|TRBV2|NA|TRBJ1-4
TGTGCCAGCAGTGAACGGTCAGGGAATGAAAAACTGTTTTTT
CASSERSGNEKLFF
>NA|TRBV7-8|NA|TRBJ1-1
TGTGCCAGCAGCTTAGTCTACCTCGGGAACACTGAAGCTTTCTTT
CASSLVYLGNTEAFF